There are a few counts of the clone carrying this T cell receptor (beta chain). Its specificity is unknown. This sample also contains other DNA sequences that code for the same CDR3. The CDR3 has 12 residues. V lost 3 bases, J lost 1 base, and 2 bases lay in between. Per germline, CDR1 SEHNR and CDR2 FQNEAQ (reference sequence). Reverse transcription of extracted RNA yielded cDNA, which provided the sequencing template. Assay: immunoSEQ multiplex PCR; the TCRdb copy retains only in-frame clones and omits some. The table has under 300,000 clones, 60% seen once. Treatment here: oral pan-JAK inhibitor, 5-10 mg twice daily. These data come from a study of CD8+ T cells in alopecia areata. Study-wide findings and caveats: Because of a solitary nonresponder, the connection of baseline CD8+ expansion to response stays uncertain.

The genes are TRBV7-9 and TRBJ2-3; D ambiguous. The TCR comes from a human donor with alopecia areata. The sample here was CD4+ T cells sorted from blood, taken between weeks 51 and 54, from a patient treated with tofacitinib. CDR3 region: CASSLGTDTQYF. CDR3 coding DNA: TGTGCCAGCAGCTTGGGCACAGATACGCAGTATTTT.